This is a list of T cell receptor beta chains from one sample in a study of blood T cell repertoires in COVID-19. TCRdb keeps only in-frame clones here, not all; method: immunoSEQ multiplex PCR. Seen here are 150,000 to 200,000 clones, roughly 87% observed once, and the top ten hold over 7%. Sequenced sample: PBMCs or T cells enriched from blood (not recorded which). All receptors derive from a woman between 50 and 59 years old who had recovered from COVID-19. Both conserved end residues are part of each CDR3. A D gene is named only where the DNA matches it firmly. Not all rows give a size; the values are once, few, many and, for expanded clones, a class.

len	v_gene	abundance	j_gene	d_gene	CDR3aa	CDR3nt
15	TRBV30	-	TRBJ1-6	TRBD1	CAWGTGSSYNSPLHF	TGTGCCTGGGGGACAGGTAGCTCCTATAATTCACCCCTCCACTTT
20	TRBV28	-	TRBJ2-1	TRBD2	CASSLGLAGPGPQSYNEQFF	TGTGCCAGCAGTTTAGGGCTAGCGGGCCCGGGCCCGCAGTCCTACAATGAGCAGTTCTTC
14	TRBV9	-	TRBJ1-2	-	CASSPQGAYYGYTF	TGTGCCAGCAGCCCACAAGGGGCGTACTATGGCTACACCTTC
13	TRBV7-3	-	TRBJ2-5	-	CASSSRGQETQYF	TGTGCCAGCAGCTCCCGGGGGCAAGAGACCCAGTACTTC
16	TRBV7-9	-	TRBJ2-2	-	CASSRQGSRSTGELFF	TGTGCCAGCAGCCGCCAGGGGTCCCGGAGCACCGGGGAGCTGTTTTTT
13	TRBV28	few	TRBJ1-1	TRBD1	CASSLPRGTEAFF	TGTGCCAGCAGTTTACCCAGGGGGACTGAAGCTTTCTTT
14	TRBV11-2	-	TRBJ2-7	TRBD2	CASSSRAGGTEQYF	TGTGCCAGCAGCTCGCGAGCGGGAGGAACCGAGCAGTACTTC
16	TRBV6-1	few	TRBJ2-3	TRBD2	CASSEPYREGTDTQYF	TGTGCCAGCAGTGAACCCTACCGGGAGGGGACAGATACGCAGTATTTT
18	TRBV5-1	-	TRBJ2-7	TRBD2	CASSIAGTSGGSSYEQYF	TGCGCCAGCAGCATAGCCGGGACTAGCGGAGGTAGCTCCTACGAGCAGTACTTC
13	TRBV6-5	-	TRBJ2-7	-	CASSYFGGYEQYF	TGTGCCAGCAGTTACTTTGGCGGCTACGAGCAGTACTTC
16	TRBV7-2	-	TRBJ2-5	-	CASSPNGLTLGETQYF	TGTGCCAGCAGCCCCAATGGACTAACCCTCGGGGAGACCCAGTACTTC
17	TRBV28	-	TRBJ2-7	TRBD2	CASSSPYSGGLSYEQYF	TGTGCCAGCAGTTCCCCGTATAGCGGGGGACTCTCCTACGAGCAGTACTTC
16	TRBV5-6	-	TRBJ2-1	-	CASSLQSGHSYNEQFF	TGTGCCAGCAGCCTACAAAGCGGTCACTCCTACAATGAGCAGTTCTTC
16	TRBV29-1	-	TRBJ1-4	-	CSVSFPGAATNEKLFF	TGCAGCGTTTCTTTTCCTGGGGCAGCTACAAATGAAAAACTGTTTTTT
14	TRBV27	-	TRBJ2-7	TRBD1	CASSSSGQHYEQYF	TGTGCCAGCAGTTCCTCGGGACAGCACTACGAGCAGTACTTC
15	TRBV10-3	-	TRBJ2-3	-	CAISDVTRSTDTQYF	TGTGCCATCAGTGATGTAACGCGGAGCACAGATACGCAGTATTTT
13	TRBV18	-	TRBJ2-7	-	CASSSEGIYEQYF	TGTGCCAGCTCATCTGAGGGTATCTACGAGCAGTACTTC
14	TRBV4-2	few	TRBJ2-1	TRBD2	CASSQVTSGGEQFF	TGTGCCAGCAGCCAAGTGACTAGCGGGGGAGAGCAGTTCTTC
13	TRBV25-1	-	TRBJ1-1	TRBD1	CASRQGANTEAFF	TGTGCCAGCAGACAGGGGGCGAACACTGAAGCTTTCTTT
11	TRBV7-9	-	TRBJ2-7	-	CASSTVGEQYF	TGTGCCAGCAGCACAGTGGGCGAGCAGTACTTC
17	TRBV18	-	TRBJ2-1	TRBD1	CASSPLTGGGKYNEQFF	TGTGCCAGCTCGCCTTTGACAGGGGGCGGAAAGTACAATGAGCAGTTCTTC
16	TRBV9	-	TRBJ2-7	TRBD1	CASSVEIGGLLGEQYF	TGTGCCAGCAGCGTAGAGATAGGGGGCCTCCTTGGCGAGCAGTACTTC